The clone carrying this T cell receptor (beta chain) was seen only a few times. The sample is drawn from a study of blood T cells in healthy people across ages. Then a second PCR, running about 7 to 11 cycles, was carried out with a sample-barcoded 5' primer and a J-beta primer mix. TCRdb re-called the 5' RACE reads with MiXCR, one entry per CDR3 protein. The sample shows some 1.4 million distinct CDR3 sequences, 42% of them seen only once. Trimming took off 4 bases at V and 0 bases at J, with 9 bases between the two ends. The CDR3 consists of 13 residues. The germline V gene has CDR1 SQVTM and CDR2 ANQGSEA.

The chain employs TRBV29-1 and TRBJ1-1; D is ambiguous. Material: blood. This receptor was taken from a woman aged 18-29 years in good health. For the CDR3, the DNA is TGCAGCGTTGGGGAAGGGTTGAACACTGAAGCTTTCTTT. It yields the protein CSVGEGLNTEAFF.